This TCR beta chain was identified in a study of blood T cell repertoires in COVID-19. Looking at the study overall: Italy, Spain and the United States were the sources of the convalescent and acute COVID-19 samples. Nucleic acid was either cDNA or gDNA, and it came from T cells, B-cell-depleted T cells, or PBMCs.

In the original processing: The authors estimated nucleated cell counts from reference gene primer amplification. Sequencing used immunoSEQ multiplex PCR; TCRdb keeps in-frame clones, though not all of them. The V and J calls and clone size were taken over from that table, and D and trimming were inferred from the DNA. The sample shows 150,000 to 200,000 clones, approximately 92% of them seen only once. This CDR3 spans 15 amino acids. The germline CDR1 and CDR2 sequences are SGHTA and FQGNSA. Trimming at V came to 5 bases and at J to 4 bases, leaving 7 bases not matched to a gene. The sequenced sample consisted of peripheral blood. The chain joins TRBV7-2 to TRBJ2-1, with 8 bases identical to TRBD2. The sequence was obtained from a woman aged 45 to 65 with acute or convalescent COVID-19. DNA of the CDR3: TGTGCCAGCAGCACCCTAGCGGGTACTTACAATGAGCAGTTCTTC. This codes for CASSTLAGTYNEQFF.